These 4 T cell receptor beta chains were all obtained from the same sample, sequenced in a study of CXCR3-negative and CXCR3-positive naive CD8 T cells. Study-level points and caveats: CXCR3-expressing naive cells carried TRB CDR3s more hydrophobic than those of CXCR3-negative naive cells.

The authors prepared UMI-labeled TRB cDNA libraries by 5' RACE. TCRdb re-called the 5' RACE reads; every CDR3 protein appears as one record, without DNA. This sample's table reports under 60,000 distinct CDR3 sequences. Their specific antigens are unknown. Sequenced input: naive CXCR3+ CD8+ T cells from blood. Stated subset: CD45RO-CCR7+CD27+CD95- naive CD8+ T cells expressing CXCR3 (TNR3+). These receptors came from a human donor in good health. Some clones in this sample may be carry-over from other donors' samples.

V usage is TRBV7-8 and J usage is TRBJ2-7; checking the TCRdb D call of TRBD1 is not possible without DNA. The V gene's germline CDR1 is SGHVS and CDR2 FQNEAQ. The CDR3 consists of 12 residues. CDR3 residues: CASRDNSYEQYF.

The rearrangement uses TRBV7-9 and TRBJ1-2; TCRdb indicates TRBD1, and absent DNA this call remains unverified. Per the germline V gene, CDR1 is SEHNR and CDR2 is FQNEAQ (reference sequence). This CDR3 has 14 residues. The CDR3 sequence is CASSLYRAPHGYTF. Together with reference TRBV7-9 and TRBJ1-2, the CDR3 gives the full variable domain: DTGVSQNPRHKITKRGQNVTFRCDPISEHNRLYWYRQTLGQGPEFLTYFQNEAQLEKSRLLSDRFSAERPKGSFSTLEIQRTEQGDSAMYLCASSLYRAPHGYTFGSGTRLTVV.

The gene calls are TRBV7-9 and TRBJ1-1; TCRdb outputs TRBD1, but without DNA this stays unchecked. Per germline, CDR1 SEHNR and CDR2 FQNEAQ (reference sequence). This CDR3 contains 17 residues. The CDR3 reads CASSSNGGAGPNTEAFF.

The rearrangement uses TRBV4-1 and TRBJ2-1; TCRdb's D gene call, TRBD2, goes unchecked for lack of DNA. Per germline, CDR1 MGHRA and CDR2 YSYEKL. The CDR3 contains 15 residues. The CDR3 here is CASSRGLAGANEQFF.